The 3 T cell receptor beta chains given below trace back to one sample, sequenced in a study of glioma-infiltrating T cells after dendritic cell vaccination. Produced via immunoSEQ multiplex PCR; TCRdb's table is partial and in-frame only. In the table there are fewer than 85,000 clones, 82% of which are singletons. The starting material was blood, obtained before dendritic cell vaccination. The receptors stem from a human donor with glioblastoma.

The chain combines TRBV29-1 with TRBJ2-6; no clear D. Germline V gene data show CDR1 as SQVTM and CDR2 as ANQGSEA. The ends were cut back, 0 bases at V and 0 bases at J, with 6 bases in the middle. The CDR3 covers 15 residues. Here the CDR3 DNA reads TGCAGCGTTGAAGATCGTAACTCTGGGGCCAACGTCCTGACTTTC. This encodes CSVEDRNSGANVLTF.

The V call is TRBV19, the J call TRBJ1-3; D gene uncertain. The CDR3 totals 13 residues. CDR1 and CDR2 (germline): LNHDA, SQIVND (reference sequence). V gave up 11 bases and J gave up 0 bases, with 11 bases separating them. The chain's CDR3 is CAAEGSSGNTIYF. The DNA for the CDR3 is TGTGCCGCTGAGGGCAGCTCTGGAAACACCATATATTTT.

This chain uses TRBV14 with TRBJ1-1; 12 bases agree with TRBD1. Germline assignment: CDR1 SGHDN and CDR2 FVKESK. With 0 bases clipped from V and 6 bases from J, the junction kept 5 bases outside the gene matches. The CDR3 covers 16 residues. The CDR3 nucleotides read TGTGCCAGCAGCCAAGACGGGACAGGGGGCTGGGCTGAAGCTTTCTTT. It specifies CASSQDGTGGWAEAFF.